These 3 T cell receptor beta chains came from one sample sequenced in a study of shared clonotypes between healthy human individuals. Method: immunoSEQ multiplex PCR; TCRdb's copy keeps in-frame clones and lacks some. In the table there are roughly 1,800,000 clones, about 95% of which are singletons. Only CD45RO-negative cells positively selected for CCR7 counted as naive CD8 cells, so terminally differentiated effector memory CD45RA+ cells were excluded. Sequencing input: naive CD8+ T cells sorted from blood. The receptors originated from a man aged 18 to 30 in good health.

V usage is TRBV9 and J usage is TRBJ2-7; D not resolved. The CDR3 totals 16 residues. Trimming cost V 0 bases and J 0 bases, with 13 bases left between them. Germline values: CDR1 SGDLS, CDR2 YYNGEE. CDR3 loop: CASSVAEGQSSYEQYF. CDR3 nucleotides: TGTGCCAGCAGCGTAGCGGAAGGCCAGAGCTCCTACGAGCAGTACTTC. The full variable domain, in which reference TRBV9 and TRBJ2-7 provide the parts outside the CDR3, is DSGVTQTPKHLITATGQRVTLRCSPRSGDLSVYWYQQSLDQGLQFLIQYYNGEERAKGNILERFSAQQFPDLHSELNLSSLELGDSALYFCASSVAEGQSSYEQYFGPGTRLTVT.

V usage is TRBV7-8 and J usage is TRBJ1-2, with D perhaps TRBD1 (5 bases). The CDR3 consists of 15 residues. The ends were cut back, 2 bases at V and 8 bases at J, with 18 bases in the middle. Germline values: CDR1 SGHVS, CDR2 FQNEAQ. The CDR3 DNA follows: TGTGCCAGCAGCTTATCGCGAGGGGAATTAGAAGGCTACACCTTC. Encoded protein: CASSLSRGELEGYTF.

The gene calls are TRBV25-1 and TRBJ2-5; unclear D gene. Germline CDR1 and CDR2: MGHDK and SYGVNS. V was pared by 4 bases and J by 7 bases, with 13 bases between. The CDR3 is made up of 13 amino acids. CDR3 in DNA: TGTGCCAGCAGTGGGGCGTTTTTGGGGACCCAGTACTTC. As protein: CASSGAFLGTQYF.